This section outlines one T cell receptor (beta chain) sequence together with its context. What it recognizes is unknown. This entry comes from a study of cytomegalovirus exposure and HLA in healthy donors. As for the study in general: Earlier sequencing of some 180 million T cells yielded 100 million to 140 million unique TCR beta sequences. General observations from the study: The study reported that TCR beta sequences accurately predicted HLA-A and HLA-B alleles in most subjects.

Each donor was nominally healthy when sampled (though unrecorded immune exposures were likely). The V end was cut by 2 bases, the J end by 4 bases, with 9 bases between. This CDR3 is built from 13 residues. Germline-derived CDR1 and CDR2 are SGHAT and FQNNGV. Vbeta (60) and Jbeta (13) primers were used in the PCR. Clones were read by immunoSEQ multiplex PCR, and TCRdb kept only the in-frame ones, dropping some. Here the sample spans about 140,000 clones, roughly 80% being singletons. V gene TRBV11-2 combines with J gene TRBJ2-7; no clear D gene. This clonotype originated in a female donor in good health and CMV-seronegative. Material: PBMCs. The CDR3 DNA is TGTGCCAGCAGCTTAAATTGGGCTTACGAGCAGTACTTC. Residues: CASSLNWAYEQYF.